Listed below are T cell receptor beta chains from one sample, sequenced in a study of beta chain features in type 1 diabetes. Repertoires were generated with immunoSEQ multiplex PCR, while TCRdb's copy carries only in-frame clones and drops some. The sample includes nearly 350,000 clones, roughly 8% of them seen just once. The sequencing sample was made of central memory CD4+ T cells from blood. The origin of the receptors is a woman between 18 and 29 years old in good health. Each CDR3 is given with its conserved first and last residue. Fields, in order: D gene, V gene, clone size, CDR3 length, J gene, CDR3 protein, CDR3 DNA. The D gene is left open where the match is weak. Not every row has a clone size; where given, it reads once, few, many or a size class.

TRBD1	TRBV29-1	NA	12	TRBJ1-1	CSVNRGGTEAFF	TGCAGCGTTAACAGGGGCGGTACTGAAGCTTTCTTT
TRBD1	TRBV4-2	few	14	TRBJ1-3	CASSQGDSGNTIYF	TGTGCCAGCAGCCAAGGGGACAGCGGAAACACCATATATTTT
TRBD2	TRBV7-2	NA	14	TRBJ2-7	CASSTRREGYEQYF	TGTGCCAGCAGCACAAGAAGGGAGGGCTACGAGCAGTACTTC
NA	TRBV7-9	NA	12	TRBJ1-2	CASSTANYGYTF	TGTGCCAGCAGCACAGCTAACTATGGCTACACCTTC
TRBD1	TRBV6-6	few	15	TRBJ2-5	CASSSGQGLSETQYF	TGTGCCAGCAGTTCCGGACAGGGGCTTTCGGAGACCCAGTACTTC
NA	TRBV21-1	NA	15	TRBJ2-1	CASSKWTGSLNEQFF	TGTGCCAGCAGCAAATGGACGGGAAGTTTGAATGAGCAGTTCTTC
TRBD1	TRBV19	few	15	TRBJ2-7	CASSTTGGDSYEQYF	TGTGCCAGTAGCACCACAGGGGGCGATTCCTACGAGCAGTACTTC
NA	TRBV18	few	15	TRBJ2-1	CASSRALGVVDEQFF	TGTGCCAGCTCACGGGCCCTAGGAGTTGTCGATGAGCAGTTCTTC
NA	TRBV7-9	few	15	TRBJ2-5	CASSFGNRGQETQYF	TGTGCCAGCAGCTTTGGGAATCGGGGCCAAGAGACCCAGTACTTC
NA	TRBV25-1	many	11	TRBJ2-5	CASSFQETQYF	TGTGCCAGCAGTTTCCAAGAGACCCAGTACTTC
NA	TRBV11-2	NA	17	TRBJ2-5	CASSLAPGINGRGTQYF	TGTGCCAGCAGCTTAGCTCCAGGGATCAATGGCCGTGGGACCCAGTACTTC
TRBD2	TRBV7-3	few	17	TRBJ2-5	CASSSRLAGELGETQYF	TGTGCCAGCAGTTCCCGACTAGCGGGAGAACTGGGGGAGACCCAGTACTTC
TRBD2	TRBV5-1	NA	17	TRBJ2-2	CASSYGTSGRRTGELFF	TGCGCCAGCAGTTATGGGACTAGCGGGAGAAGAACCGGGGAGCTGTTTTTT
NA	TRBV10-3	NA	13	TRBJ2-1	CAISALAYNEQFF	TGTGCCATCAGTGCTTTAGCGTACAATGAGCAGTTCTTC
TRBD1	TRBV18	NA	14	TRBJ2-7	CASSPSTGAGEQYF	TGTGCCAGCTCACCATCGACAGGGGCGGGCGAGCAGTACTTC
NA	TRBV19	few	14	TRBJ1-6	CASSMQGNNSPLHF	TGTGCCAGTAGTATGCAGGGGAATAATTCACCCCTCCACTTT